The 7 T cell receptor beta chains below come from one sample, sequenced in a study of human T cells and chemical hapten exposure. The time point: patch test 1, 2 weeks after DPC sensitization. Regarding treatment: therapeutic diphenylcyclopropenone sensitization with weekly scalp DPC. MiXCR, applied by TCRdb to the RACE reads, yields one record per CDR3 protein. The table shows 90,000 to 120,000 distinct CDR3 sequences, with about 11% occurring only once. Sequenced here: whole blood, sampled in connection with sensitization to the hapten diphenylcyclopropenone (DPC). The source is a woman aged 40 to 50 with alopecia areata. Some clones in this sample may be carry-over from other donors' samples.

This clonotype occurred a few times. J is TRBJ1-5 and V is TRBV6-2 or TRBV6-3; perhaps TRBD1 as D (5 bases). The CDR3 consists of 14 residues. V was pared by 6 bases and J by 4 bases, with 13 bases between. CDR1 MNHEY and CDR2 SVGEGT come from the germline V gene. DNA for the CDR3: TGTGCCAGCAGGCGGGATTGGGGGAATCAGCCCCAGCATTTT. Residues: CASRRDWGNQPQHF.

At least ten counts were recorded for this clonotype. The rearrangement uses TRBV29-1 and TRBJ1-5, with D unclear. CDR1 is SQVTM, CDR2 ANQGSEA, per germline. The CDR3 runs 15 residues. Trimming left V 4 bases short and J 2 bases short, with 15 bases between. In DNA, the CDR3 is TGCAGCGTTGTTGCCAGCCCGGGCGGCAATCAGCCCCAGCATTTT. It yields the protein CSVVASPGGNQPQHF.

This chain joins TRBV19 and TRBJ2-3, with TRBD1 matching 7 bases. V lost 10 bases and J lost 2; bases outside the gene matches: 9. CDR1 and CDR2 from the germline V gene are LNHDA and SQIVND (reference sequence). CDR3 length: 14 residues. CDR3 protein: CATAARGSTDTQYF. The CDR3 nucleotides read TGTGCCACCGCCGCCAGGGGGTCCACAGATACGCAGTATTTT.

This clonotype was seen a few times. The V gene is TRBV6-5, the J gene TRBJ1-3; TRBD1 is a possible D gene (5 bases). This CDR3 is 16 amino acids long. Germline V lookup: CDR1 MNHEY, CDR2 SVGAGI. With 6 bases removed from V and 4 bases from J, the gap between germline ends came to 19 bases. This CDR3 is CASRRAQGTWGNTIYF. The DNA for the CDR3 is TGTGCCAGCAGACGGGCTCAGGGAACTTGGGGAAACACCATATATTTT.

This clonotype occurred many times. The chain joins TRBV6-5 to TRBJ2-7; D is perhaps TRBD1 (6 bases). The V gene's germline CDR1 is MNHEY and CDR2 SVGAGI. The V end lost 2 bases, the J end lost 2 bases, and 7 bases lay between the germline ends. This CDR3 is 13 amino acids long. CDR3: CASSYTGTYEQYF. In DNA form, the CDR3 reads TGTGCCAGCAGTTACACAGGGACCTACGAGCAGTACTTC.

Points on this clonotype: One end of the junction does not line up with germline, which may come from a read error. This sequence joins TRBV29-1 and TRBJ2-7; D is unresolved. The CDR3 runs to 13 residues. CDR1 is SQVTM and CDR2 is ANQGSEA in the germline V gene. The CDR3 nucleotides read TGCAGCGTTGTTCCGCAGTTCTCCTACGAACAGTACTTC. The encoded protein is CSVVPQFSYEQYF.

A few counts support this clonotype. The chain couples TRBV7-2 to TRBJ1-5; TRBD1 is a possible D gene (5 bases). The CDR3 is made up of 12 amino acids. In germline, CDR1 is SGHTA, CDR2 FQGNSA. Trimming pared 5 bases from V and 6 bases from J, leaving 8 bases between. CDR3 sequence reads: CASSLQAQPQHF. CDR3 nucleotide sequence: TGTGCCAGCAGCCTACAGGCTCAGCCCCAGCATTTT. The entire variable domain, with the rest obtained from reference TRBV7-2 and TRBJ1-5, is as follows: GAGVSQSPSNKVTEKGKDVELRCDPISGHTALYWYRQSLGQGLEFLIYFQGNSAPDKSGLPSDRFSAERTGGSVSTLTIQRTQQEDSAVYLCASSLQAQPQHFGDGTRLSIL.